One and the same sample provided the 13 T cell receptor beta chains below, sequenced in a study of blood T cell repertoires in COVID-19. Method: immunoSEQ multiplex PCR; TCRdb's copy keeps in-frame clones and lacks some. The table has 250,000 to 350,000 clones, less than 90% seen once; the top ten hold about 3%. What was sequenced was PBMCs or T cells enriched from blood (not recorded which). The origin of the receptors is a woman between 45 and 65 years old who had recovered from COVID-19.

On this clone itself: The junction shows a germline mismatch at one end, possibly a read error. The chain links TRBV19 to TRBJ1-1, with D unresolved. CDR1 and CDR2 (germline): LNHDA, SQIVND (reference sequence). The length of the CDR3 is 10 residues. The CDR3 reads CGVANTEAFF. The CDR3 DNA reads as TGCGGGGTCGCGAACACTGAAGCTTTCTTT.

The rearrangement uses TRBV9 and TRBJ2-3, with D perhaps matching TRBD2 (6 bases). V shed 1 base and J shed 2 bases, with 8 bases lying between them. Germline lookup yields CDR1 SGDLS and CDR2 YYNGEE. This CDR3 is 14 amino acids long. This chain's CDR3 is CASSVSGDTDTQYF. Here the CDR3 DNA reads TGTGCCAGCAGCGTATCGGGGGACACAGATACGCAGTATTTT.

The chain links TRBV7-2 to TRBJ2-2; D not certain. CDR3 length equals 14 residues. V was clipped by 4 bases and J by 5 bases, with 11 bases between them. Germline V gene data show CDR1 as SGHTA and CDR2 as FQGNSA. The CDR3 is CASSSGAKTGELFF. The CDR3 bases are TGTGCCAGCAGCTCCGGTGCCAAAACCGGGGAGCTGTTTTTT.

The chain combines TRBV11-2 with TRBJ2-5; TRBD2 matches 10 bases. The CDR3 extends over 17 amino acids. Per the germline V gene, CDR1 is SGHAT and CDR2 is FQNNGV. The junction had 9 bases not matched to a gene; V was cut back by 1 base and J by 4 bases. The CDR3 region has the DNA TGTGCCAGCAGCTTAGCCAGAGCGGGAGGGCCGGGAGAGACCCAGTACTTC. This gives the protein CASSLARAGGPGETQYF.

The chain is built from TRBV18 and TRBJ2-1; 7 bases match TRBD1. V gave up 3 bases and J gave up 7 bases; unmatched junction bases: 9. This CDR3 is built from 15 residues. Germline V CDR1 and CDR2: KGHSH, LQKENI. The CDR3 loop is CASSPKTGFGNEQFF. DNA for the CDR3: TGTGCCAGCTCACCGAAGACAGGGTTCGGGAATGAGCAGTTCTTC.

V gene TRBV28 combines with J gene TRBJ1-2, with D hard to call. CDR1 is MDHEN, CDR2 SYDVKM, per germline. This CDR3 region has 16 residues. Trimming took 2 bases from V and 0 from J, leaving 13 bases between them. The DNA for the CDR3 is TGTGCCAGCAGTTTACCCCCTCAACAAGCTAACTATGGCTACACCTTC. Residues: CASSLPPQQANYGYTF.

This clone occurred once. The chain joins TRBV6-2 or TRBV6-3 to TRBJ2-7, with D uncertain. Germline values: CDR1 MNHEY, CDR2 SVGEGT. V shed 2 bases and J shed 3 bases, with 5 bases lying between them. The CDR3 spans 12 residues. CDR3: CASSYTNYEQYF. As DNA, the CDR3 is TGTGCCAGCAGTTACACAAACTACGAGCAGTACTTC.

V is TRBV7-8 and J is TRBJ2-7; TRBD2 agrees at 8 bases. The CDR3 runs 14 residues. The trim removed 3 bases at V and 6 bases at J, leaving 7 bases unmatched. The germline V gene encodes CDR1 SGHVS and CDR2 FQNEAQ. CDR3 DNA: TGTGCCAGCAGCTTGAGCGGGAGCCCCTTCGAGCAGTACTTC. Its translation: CASSLSGSPFEQYF. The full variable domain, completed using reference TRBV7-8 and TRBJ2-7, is GAGVSQSPRYKVAKRGQDVALRCDPISGHVSLFWYQQALGQGPEFLTYFQNEAQLDKSGLPSDRFFAERPEGSVSTLKIQRTQQEDSAVYLCASSLSGSPFEQYFGPGTRLTVT.

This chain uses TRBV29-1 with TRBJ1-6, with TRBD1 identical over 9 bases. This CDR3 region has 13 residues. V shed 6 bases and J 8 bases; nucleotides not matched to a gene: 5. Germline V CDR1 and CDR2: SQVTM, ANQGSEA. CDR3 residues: CSVGQGRDSPLHF. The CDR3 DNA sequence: TGCAGCGTGGGACAGGGACGTGATTCACCCCTCCACTTT.

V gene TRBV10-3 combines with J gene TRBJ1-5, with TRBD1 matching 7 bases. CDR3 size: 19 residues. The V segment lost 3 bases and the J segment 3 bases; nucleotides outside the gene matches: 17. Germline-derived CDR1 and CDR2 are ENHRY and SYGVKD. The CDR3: CAISEFSPGQGGINQPQHF. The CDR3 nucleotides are TGTGCCATCAGTGAATTTTCCCCAGGGCAGGGGGGCATCAATCAGCCCCAGCATTTT.

The CDR3 sequence is CASSLVPGDGYTF. Written as DNA, the CDR3 is TGTGCCAGCAGCTTAGTACCAGGGGATGGCTACACCTTC. This rearrangement joins TRBV7-9 to TRBJ1-2; weak D call: TRBD1 (6 bases). The CDR3 covers 13 residues. Germline V gene lookup returns CDR1 SEHNR and CDR2 FQNEAQ (reference sequence). V was pared by 1 base and J by 6 bases, with 9 bases between.

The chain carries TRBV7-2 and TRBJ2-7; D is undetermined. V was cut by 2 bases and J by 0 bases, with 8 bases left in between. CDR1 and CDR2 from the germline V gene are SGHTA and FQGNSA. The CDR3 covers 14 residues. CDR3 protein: CASSLRYGSYEQYF. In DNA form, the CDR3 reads TGTGCCAGCAGCTTAAGATACGGCTCCTACGAGCAGTACTTC.

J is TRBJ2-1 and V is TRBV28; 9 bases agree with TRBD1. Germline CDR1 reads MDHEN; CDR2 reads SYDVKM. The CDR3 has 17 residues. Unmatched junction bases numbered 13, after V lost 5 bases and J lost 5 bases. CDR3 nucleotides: TGTGCCAGCAGTCTCGGCTCACAGGGGGCTCTGAACAATGAGCAGTTCTTC. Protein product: CASSLGSQGALNNEQFF.